This is a list of T cell receptor beta chains from one sample in a study of cytomegalovirus exposure and HLA in healthy donors. Profiling relied on immunoSEQ multiplex PCR, and the TCRdb table lists in-frame clones only, not all of them. The table lists 97,000 or so clones, about three quarters of them singletons. Material for sequencing was PBMCs. The origin of the receptors is a man in his forties in good health and CMV-seronegative. Both conserved end residues are trimmed from each CDR3.

CDR3 protein	V gene
ASSLEFSANYGYT	TRBV5-6
ASRPTGGRAEAF	TRBV11-2
ASSRSPSGTLYEQY	TRBV27
ASSTGTSGGTDTQY	TRBV6-4
ASSQDLDEQF	TRBV4-1
ATSRGGGPKETQY	TRBV15
AVGGFSYEQY	TRBV30
ASSQDRLAGGLMF	TRBV4-2
ASSVDSGWNVYGYT	TRBV9
AWSKGGYT	TRBV30
ASSLLGPPDTQY	TRBV7-3
ASSLIRVRGLNEKLF	TRBV11-2
ASSPQGGLSNQPQH	TRBV7-2
ASSPNSAGVTEAF	TRBV7-6
ASMEGRDQPQH	TRBV2
ASQKGGTNQPQH	TRBV28
ASNLQGADGYT	TRBV7-9
ASRGQGAQQETQY	TRBV6-5
ASSARDRDTEAF	TRBV9
ASSKTGSNQPQH	TRBV19
ASSFTGIETQY	TRBV5-5
ASSEGKTGSLRETQY	TRBV7-9
ATNPRGSVTGELF	TRBV6-5
SVELGQGVRGYT	TRBV29-1